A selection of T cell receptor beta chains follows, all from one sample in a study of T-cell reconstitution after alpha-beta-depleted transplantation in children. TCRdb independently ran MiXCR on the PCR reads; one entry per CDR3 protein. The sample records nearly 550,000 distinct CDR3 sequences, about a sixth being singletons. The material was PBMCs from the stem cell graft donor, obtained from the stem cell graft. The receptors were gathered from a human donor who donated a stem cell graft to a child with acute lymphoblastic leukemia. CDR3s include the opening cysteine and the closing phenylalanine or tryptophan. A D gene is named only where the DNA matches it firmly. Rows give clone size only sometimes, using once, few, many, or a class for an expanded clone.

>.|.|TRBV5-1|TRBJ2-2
TGCGCCAGCAGCTTGGAGTGGAGGCCGCTGTTTTTT
CASSLEWRPLFF
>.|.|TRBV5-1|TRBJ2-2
TGCGCCAGCAGCAAGGAGGGAGTCGGGGAGCTGTTTTTT
CASSKEGVGELFF
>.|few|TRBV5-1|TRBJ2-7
TGCGCCAGCAGCTTTCCTAGCAACGAGCAGTACTTC
CASSFPSNEQYF
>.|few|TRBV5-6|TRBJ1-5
TGTGCCAGCAGCTTGCTGGGACGGGGAGATCAGCCCCAGCATTTT
CASSLLGRGDQPQHF
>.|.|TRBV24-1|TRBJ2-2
TGTGCCACCAGTGATTTGACGGACACCGGGGAGCTGTTTTTT
CATSDLTDTGELFF
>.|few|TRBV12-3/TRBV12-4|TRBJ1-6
TGTGCCAGCAGTTTATCGGGGCTGCTTCCCCTCCACTTT
CASSLSGLLPLHF
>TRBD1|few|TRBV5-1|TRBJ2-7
TGCGCCAGCAGCCGCACAGGGGGCGACGAGCAGTACTTC
CASSRTGGDEQYF
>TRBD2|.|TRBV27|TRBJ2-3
TGTGCCAGCAGCCCTACTAAGGGACTAGCGGCAGATACGCAGTATTTT
CASSPTKGLAADTQYF
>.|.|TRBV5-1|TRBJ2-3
TGCGCCAGCAGCCCCGACAGCACTAGCACAGATACGCAGTATTTT
CASSPDSTSTDTQYF
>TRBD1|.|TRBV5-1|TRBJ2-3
TGCGCCATCAGCCTCCGGAGACAGGGGGCTTCAGATACGCAGTATTTT
CAISLRRQGASDTQYF
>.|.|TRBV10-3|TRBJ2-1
TGTGCCATCAGTGAAGGTGTCGACTTAAAGTTCTTC
CAISEGVDLKFF
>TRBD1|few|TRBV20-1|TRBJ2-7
TGCAGTGCTGGTTGGGACAGCCGGCAGTACTTC
CSAGWDSRQYF
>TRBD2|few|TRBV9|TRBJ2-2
TGTGCCAGCCTAGCGGGAGTTTCCGGGGAGCTGTTTTTT
CASLAGVSGELFF
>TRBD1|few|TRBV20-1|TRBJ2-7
TGCAGTGCTCCTCCGGGACAGGCGGACTACGAGCAGTACTTC
CSAPPGQADYEQYF
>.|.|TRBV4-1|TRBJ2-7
TGCGCCAGCAGCCAAGACCAGGGCAGGAAGAACCGCGAGCAGTACTTC
CASSQDQGRKNREQYF
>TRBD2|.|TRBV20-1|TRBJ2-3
TGCAGTGCCGTTGCTAGCGGGAGGTATACAGATACGCAGTATTTT
CSAVASGRYTDTQYF
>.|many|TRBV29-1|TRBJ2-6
TGCAGCGCCAGACCCTCAGGGGCCAACGTCCTGACTTTC
CSARPSGANVLTF
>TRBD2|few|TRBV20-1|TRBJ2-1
TGCAGTGCTAGAGATAAGGGACTACTCAATGAGCAGTTCTTC
CSARDKGLLNEQFF
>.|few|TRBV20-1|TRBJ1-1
TGCAGTGCTAGCAGCCAGGATAACACTGAAGCTTTCTTT
CSASSQDNTEAFF
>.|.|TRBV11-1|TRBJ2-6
TGTGCCAGCAGCCAGCTTGTAAGCTCTGGGGCCAACGTCCTGACTTTC
CASSQLVSSGANVLTF
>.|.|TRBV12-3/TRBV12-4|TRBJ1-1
TGTGCCAACATGGGACGGATGAACACTGAAGCTTTCTTT
CANMGRMNTEAFF
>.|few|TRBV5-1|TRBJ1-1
TGCGCCAGCAGTCACGACAATTGGGGCACTGAAGCTTTCTTT
CASSHDNWGTEAFF
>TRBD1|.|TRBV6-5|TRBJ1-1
TGTGCCAGCTGGACAGGGCTGACTGAAGCTTTCTTT
CASWTGLTEAFF
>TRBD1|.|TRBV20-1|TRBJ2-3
TGCAGTGCCGTATGGGACAGGGGACCAGATACGCAGTATTTT
CSAVWDRGPDTQYF
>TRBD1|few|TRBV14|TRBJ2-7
TGTGCCAGCAGCCAAGGCCCACAGGGGGCTCGGGAGCAGTACTTC
CASSQGPQGAREQYF
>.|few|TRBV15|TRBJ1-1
TGTGCCACCAGCAGAGATGGCATTCAGGGAGGAGACACTGAAGCTTTCTTT
CATSRDGIQGGDTEAFF
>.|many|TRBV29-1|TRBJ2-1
TGCAGCGCGATTCCGGGATCCAATGAGCAGTTCTTC
CSAIPGSNEQFF
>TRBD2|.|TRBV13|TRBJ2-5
TGTGCCAGCAGCCTCTCAGCGGGAGTGGCTGAAGAGACCCAGTACTTC
CASSLSAGVAEETQYF
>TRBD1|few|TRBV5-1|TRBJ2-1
TGCGCCAGCAGCATTAGACAGGGGGGCTTCCATGAGCAGTTCTTC
CASSIRQGGFHEQFF
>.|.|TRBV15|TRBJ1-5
TGTGCCACCAGCAGGGAGGGCAATGCCAATCAGCCCCAGCATTTT
CATSREGNANQPQHF